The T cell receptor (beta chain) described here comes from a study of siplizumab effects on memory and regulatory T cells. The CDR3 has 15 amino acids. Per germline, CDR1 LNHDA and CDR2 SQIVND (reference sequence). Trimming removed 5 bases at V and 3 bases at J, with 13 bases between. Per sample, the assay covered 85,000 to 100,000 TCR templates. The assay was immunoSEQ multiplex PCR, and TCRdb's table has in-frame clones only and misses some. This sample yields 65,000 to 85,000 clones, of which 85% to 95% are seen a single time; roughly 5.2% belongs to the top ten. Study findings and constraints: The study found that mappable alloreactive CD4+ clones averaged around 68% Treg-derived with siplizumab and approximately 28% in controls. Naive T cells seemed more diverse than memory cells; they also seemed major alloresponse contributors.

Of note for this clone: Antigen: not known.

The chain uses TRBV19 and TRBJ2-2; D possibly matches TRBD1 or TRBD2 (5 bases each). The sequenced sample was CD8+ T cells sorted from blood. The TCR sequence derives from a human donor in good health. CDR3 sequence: CASSYGAPDTGELFF. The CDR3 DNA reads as TGTGCCAGTAGTTACGGGGCGCCTGACACCGGGGAGCTGTTTTTT.